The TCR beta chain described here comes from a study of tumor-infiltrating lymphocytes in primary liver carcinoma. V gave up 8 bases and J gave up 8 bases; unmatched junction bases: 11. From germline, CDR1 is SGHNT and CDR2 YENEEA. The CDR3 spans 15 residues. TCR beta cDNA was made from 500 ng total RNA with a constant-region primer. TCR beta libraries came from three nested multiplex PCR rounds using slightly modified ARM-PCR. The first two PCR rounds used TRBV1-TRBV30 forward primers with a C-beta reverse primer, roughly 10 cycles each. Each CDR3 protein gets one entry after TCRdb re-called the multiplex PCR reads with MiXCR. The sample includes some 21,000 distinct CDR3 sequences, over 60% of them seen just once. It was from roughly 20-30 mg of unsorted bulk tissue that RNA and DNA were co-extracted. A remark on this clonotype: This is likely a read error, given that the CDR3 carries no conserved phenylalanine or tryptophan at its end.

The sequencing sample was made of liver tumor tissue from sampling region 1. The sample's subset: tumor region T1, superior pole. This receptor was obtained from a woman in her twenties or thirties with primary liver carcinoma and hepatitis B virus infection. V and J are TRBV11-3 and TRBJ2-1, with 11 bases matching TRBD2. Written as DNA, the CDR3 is TGTGCCAGCCGCCGGCTAGCGGGGGGAGGGTATGAGCAGTTCCTC. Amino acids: CASRRLAGGGYEQFL.